Sequencing of this T cell receptor beta chain was carried out in a study of T cell responses to AZD1222 COVID-19 vaccine. Germline V gene lookup returns CDR1 MNHEY and CDR2 SVGEGT. This CDR3 has 15 residues. J lost 4 bases, V lost 5 bases, and 5 bases had no gene match. This table comes from immunoSEQ multiplex PCR, and its TCRdb copy is limited to in-frame clones, with some not included. The repertoire holds about 120,000 clones, 90% seen once, with just over 7% in the top ten. Sample: peripheral blood, taken on day 0 of AZD1222 vaccination. This sequence was found in an adult in good health. The J gene is TRBJ1-4, the V gene TRBV6-2 or TRBV6-3, with 9 bases lining up with TRBD1. The CDR3 coding sequence is TGTGCCAGCAGTCTTCCGGGACAGGGTAATGAAAAACTGTTTTTT. As protein: CASSLPGQGNEKLFF.